This record concerns one T cell receptor (beta chain) sequence. Its antigen is unknown. The protocol was immunoSEQ multiplex PCR, while the TCRdb copy is restricted to in-frame clones and leaves out a portion. The sample features around 32,000 clones, with 1.8% in its top ten. This sample is part of a study of Tregs in tolerant kidney transplant recipients. Study results and caveats: Changing PCR primers prevented nucleotide comparison between some patients' samples. In tolerant patients, donor-specific Tregs outgrew total Tregs, suggesting antigen-driven expansion. Activated donor B cell expansion appeared to reveal the most relevant donor-specific TCRbeta repertoire.

Recipients received nonmyeloablative bone marrow transplants from related graft donors, with transient mixed chimerism. The material was CD4+ T cells from blood (PBMCs), obtained 24 months after the transplant. This clonotype originated in a human patient who received a combined kidney and bone marrow transplant. Some T cells may have come from the graft donor.

CDR3 loop: CASSTRGLAQYF. Incomplete CDR3 DNA: TGTGCCAGCAGCACCCGGGGACTCGCG. The chain joins TRBV13 to TRBJ2-3; maybe TRBD2 (6 bases). The read finishes 3 residues shy of the CDR3 end, and the germline J gene is used to complete it. The CDR3 loop spans 12 amino acids. CDR1 PRHDT and CDR2 FYEKMQ come from the germline V gene (reference sequence).